This T cell receptor beta chain was sequenced during a study of cytomegalovirus exposure and HLA in healthy donors. The study's findings and limits: Analysis was carried out at a later point, and it linked a missense DCLRE1C variant to TCR beta V- and J-gene trimming.

Germline CDR1 is SGHTS and CDR2 is YDEGEE. This CDR3 comprises 14 residues. Trimming stripped 2 bases from V and 5 bases from J, with 10 bases between. Vbeta (60) and Jbeta (13) primers were used in the PCR. Original handling: Unique TCR beta chains totaled roughly 80 million in a later count, with approximately 10 million of them shared. Method: immunoSEQ multiplex PCR; TCRdb's copy keeps in-frame clones and lacks some. That table gives V, J and clone size, and the DNA gave D and trimming. This sample has over 150,000 clones; around 77% occur once, and the top ten carry roughly 3%. Note on this clone: What it recognizes is unknown.

The sequence derives from a young woman in good health and CMV-seronegative. The sequenced sample consisted of PBMCs. The chain is built from TRBV5-8 and TRBJ1-4; D unresolved. The CDR3 protein is CASSFTRWNEKLFF. DNA of the CDR3: TGTGCCAGCAGCTTCACACGCTGGAATGAAAAACTGTTTTTT.